The entry below describes one T cell receptor beta chain. The length of the CDR3 is 15 residues. Germline lookup yields CDR1 LNHDA and CDR2 SQIVND (reference sequence). The V end was cut by 6 bases, the J end by 2 bases, with 16 bases between. The data were produced by immunoSEQ multiplex PCR, yet TCRdb's version contains in-frame clones alone and is incomplete. The sample has around 39,000 clones; about 92% are singletons. This specimen comes from a study of graft-versus-host responses after intestinal transplantation. As for the study in general: All recipients got anti-thymocyte globulin induction, then tacrolimus and steroids for approximately 3 years.

The chain employs TRBV19 and TRBJ1-2, with a possible D match to TRBD1 (6 bases). This receptor was obtained from a human patient who received an intestinal transplant, so some T cells may come from the graft donor. The sequencing here drew on PBMCs, taken 700 to 850 days after intestinal transplantation. CDR3 amino acids: CASRRPGGRNYGYTF. CDR3 nucleotides: TGTGCCAGTAGACGCCCGGGGGGGCGCAACTATGGCTACACCTTC. The entire variable domain, with the rest obtained from reference TRBV19 and TRBJ1-2, is as follows: DGGITQSPKYLFRKEGQNVTLSCEQNLNHDAMYWYRQDPGQGLRLIYYSQIVNDFQKGDIAEGYSVSREKKESFPLTVTSAQKNPTAFYLCASRRPGGRNYGYTFGSGTRLTVV.